These T cell receptor beta chains were read from a single sample in a study of blood T cell repertoires in COVID-19. Repertoires were generated with immunoSEQ multiplex PCR, while TCRdb's copy carries only in-frame clones and drops some. Of a few hundred thousand clones listed, roughly nine tenths are singletons. The sequenced sample consisted of PBMCs or T cells enriched from blood (not recorded which). These receptor sequences come from a woman aged 55-69 years who had recovered from COVID-19. Each CDR3 is given with its conserved first and last residue.

v_gene	j_gene	CDR3aa
TRBV19	TRBJ2-1	CASSPPPAGVHNEQFF
TRBV5-6	TRBJ1-6	CASSLGTGRGVNSPLHF
TRBV19	TRBJ2-1	CASGYSTGGEQFF
TRBV3-1/TRBV3-2	TRBJ1-1	CASSQEGGGTEAFF
TRBV30	TRBJ1-5	CAWARRGGLGNQPQHF
TRBV7-8	TRBJ2-7	CASSVSGGVSYEQYF
TRBV6-1	TRBJ2-1	CASSEASGGHNEQFF
TRBV6-5	TRBJ1-5	CASSYNRGSNQPQHF
TRBV5-1	TRBJ1-2	CASSLALDYGYTF
TRBV4-1	TRBJ1-2	CASSHGTGGGYTF
TRBV29-1	TRBJ1-1	CSELMDRENTEAFF
TRBV5-1	TRBJ2-1	CASSRDSAINEQFF
TRBV27	TRBJ1-1	CASSLLRAGIPWGTEAFF
TRBV3-1/TRBV3-2	TRBJ2-2	CASSQTTGRNTGELFF
TRBV7-9	TRBJ1-5	CASSFPGAHQPQHF
TRBV12-5	TRBJ1-1	CASGLTGQEAFF
TRBV10-2	TRBJ2-5	CASSAVGTSGRKETQYF
TRBV9	TRBJ2-3	CASSAEGLVADTQYF
TRBV5-6	TRBJ2-5	CASSLERGRFQETQYF
TRBV19	TRBJ1-2	CASSNYRLHGYTF
TRBV28	TRBJ1-2	CASSPVGTAITTGYTF
TRBV9	TRBJ1-4	CASTKGSGQGGEKLFF
TRBV2	TRBJ1-2	CASSDGKLYGYTF
TRBV2	TRBJ1-2	CASSLGTDYGYTF
TRBV6-5	TRBJ1-3	CASSYSGRGLGNTIYF
TRBV10-3	TRBJ1-2	CAIPGVSGGGSTGYTF
TRBV14	TRBJ1-1	CASSPLTVPGEGAFF
TRBV25-1	TRBJ1-2	CASYVPNYGYTF
TRBV6-5	TRBJ1-5	CASSRGGRFNQPQHF
TRBV5-1	TRBJ2-1	CASSHSEGTYNEQFF
TRBV25-1	TRBJ1-6	CASSVARVNNSPLHF
TRBV5-1	TRBJ2-5	CASRDSRQETQYF
TRBV3-1/TRBV3-2	TRBJ2-1	CASMSSYNEQFF
TRBV2	TRBJ1-1	CASSQGRLLRNTEAFF
TRBV7-9	TRBJ1-6	CASSFNRGSPLHF
TRBV3-1/TRBV3-2	TRBJ1-2	CASSRGGQNTGYTF
TRBV15	TRBJ1-1	CATSRATGKGAEAFF
TRBV7-2	TRBJ1-2	CASSLAQNPNYGYTF
TRBV2	TRBJ1-2	CASRGDRGDYGYTF
TRBV19	TRBJ1-5	CASSPRQGQHYSNQPQHF
TRBV6-5	TRBJ1-5	CASRWRDNQPQHF
TRBV4-1	TRBJ2-1	CASSQLAGGRRDEQFF